The 32 T cell receptor beta chains given below trace back to one sample, sequenced in a study of CD8+ T cells in alopecia areata. Reverse transcribed after extraction, RNA yielded cDNA as the sequencing template. The assay was immunoSEQ multiplex PCR, and TCRdb's table has in-frame clones only and misses some. The sample holds hundreds of thousands of clones; about three fifths are singletons and the top ten take around 0.44%. Sequenced material: CD4+ T cells sorted from blood, taken at week 0. All receptors derive from a human donor with alopecia areata.

The chain uses TRBV28 and TRBJ1-5; no clear D gene. V shed 5 bases and J shed 4 bases, with 6 bases lying between them. CDR3 length: 12 amino acids. Germline values: CDR1 MDHEN, CDR2 SYDVKM. Written as DNA, the CDR3 is TGTGCCAGCAGTCCCAGTAATCAGCCCCAGCATTTT. It is translated as CASSPSNQPQHF.

The chain combines TRBV7-3 with TRBJ2-2; D remains unclear. The CDR3 totals 14 residues. V was trimmed by 2 bases and J by 3 bases, leaving 7 bases between them. CDR1 SGHTA and CDR2 FQGTGA come from the germline V gene. The CDR3 region is CASSLDLDTGELFF. In DNA, the CDR3 is TGTGCCAGCAGCTTAGATTTGGACACCGGGGAGCTGTTTTTT.

A single count supports this clone. The V gene is TRBV30, the J gene TRBJ1-1, with D unclear. This CDR3 is 13 amino acids long. CDR1 is GTSNPN and CDR2 is SVGIG in the germline V gene (reference sequence). V lost 1 base and J 4 bases, leaving 10 bases between the germline ends. As DNA, the CDR3 is TGTGCCTGGAGTGAGAGACCTACCACTGAAGCTTTCTTT. This translates into CAWSERPTTEAFF.

Of note for this clone: This CDR3 is also generated by other DNA sequences in the sample. V and J are TRBV30 and TRBJ2-7; either TRBD1 or TRBD2 may fit D (5 bases each). The CDR3 runs to 12 residues. Germline V gives CDR1 GTSNPN, CDR2 SVGIG (reference sequence). Deletions cut 0 bases from V and 6 bases from J, with 9 bases between. The CDR3 DNA sequence: TGTGCCTGGAGTGTCTCGGGGCTCGAGCAGTACTTC. Encoded protein: CAWSVSGLEQYF.

This clone was detected ten times or more. The chain recombines TRBV19 with TRBJ1-5; D is unresolved. In germline, CDR1 is LNHDA, CDR2 SQIVND (reference sequence). Trimming stripped 2 bases from V and 5 bases from J, with 7 bases between. This CDR3 has 13 residues. CDR3 sequence reads: CASSISSYQPQHF. The CDR3, as DNA: TGTGCCAGTAGTATATCCAGTTATCAGCCCCAGCATTTT.

The chain carries TRBV4-1 and TRBJ2-7, with TRBD2 as a possible D gene (7 bases). The CDR3 extends over 16 amino acids. The germline V gene encodes CDR1 MGHRA and CDR2 YSYEKL. Trimming cost V 0 bases and J 3 bases, with 15 bases left between them. The DNA for the CDR3 is TGCGCCAGCAGCCAAGAGGGGGGGGCCTTTCGCTACGAGCAGTACTTC. The encoded protein is CASSQEGGAFRYEQYF.

The chain joins TRBV29-1 to TRBJ2-7; TRBD1 might be the D (6 bases). Germline V gives CDR1 SQVTM, CDR2 ANQGSEA. The CDR3 has 14 amino acids. V was shortened by 3 bases and J by 2 bases, with 14 bases between the two germline ends. CDR3 sequence: CSVDGGRDAYEQYF. In nucleotides, the CDR3 is TGCAGCGTTGATGGGGGCCGGGACGCCTACGAGCAGTACTTC.

This clone appeared a few times. The V gene is TRBV7-9, the J gene TRBJ1-4, with D tentatively TRBD1 (5 bases). Germline CDR1 SEHNR, CDR2 FQNEAQ (reference sequence). This CDR3 contains 15 residues. Trimming shortened V by 5 bases and J by 4 bases, and 14 bases separated the two germline ends. In nucleotides, the CDR3 is TGTGCCAGCAGCCAAGATGGGGGATATAATGAAAAACTGTTTTTT. Translation: CASSQDGGYNEKLFF. The entire variable domain, with the rest obtained from reference TRBV7-9 and TRBJ1-4, is as follows: DTGVSQNPRHKITKRGQNVTFRCDPISEHNRLYWYRQTLGQGPEFLTYFQNEAQLEKSRLLSDRFSAERPKGSFSTLEIQRTEQGDSAMYLCASSQDGGYNEKLFFGSGTQLSVL.

J is TRBJ1-2 and V is TRBV11-2; 7 bases align to TRBD1. Germline V lookup: CDR1 SGHAT, CDR2 FQNNGV. The ends lost 5 bases at V and 8 bases at J; junction bases unmatched: 14. CDR3 size: 15 residues. The CDR3 protein is CASSHDRDRAYGYTF. CDR3 bases: TGTGCCAGCAGCCACGACAGGGATCGGGCGTACGGCTACACCTTC.

This rearrangement joins TRBV10-1 to TRBJ1-1, with D possibly matching TRBD1 (5 bases). The CDR3 has 12 residues. Germline CDR1 is WNHNN and CDR2 is SYGVQD (reference sequence). V was cut by 3 bases and J by 11 bases, with 13 bases left in between. CDR3 in DNA: TGCGCCAGCAGTGAAAACCAGGGTAATGCTTTCTTT. Translating it yields CASSENQGNAFF.

This clone turned up a few times. The chain recombines TRBV5-6 with TRBJ2-7; TRBD1 aligns across 9 bases. Trimming removed 1 base from V and 3 bases from J; junction bases left unmatched: 8. CDR3 length equals 16 residues. Germline lookup yields CDR1 SGHDT and CDR2 YYEEEE. The CDR3 region is CASSLYTGTGLYEQYF. In nucleotides, the CDR3 is TGTGCCAGCAGCTTGTACACCGGGACAGGGCTCTACGAGCAGTACTTC.

This clone was picked up a small number of times. This chain links TRBV7-3 with TRBJ2-3; D call uncertain. This CDR3 comprises 15 residues. Trimming shortened V by 2 bases and J by 2 bases, and 11 bases separated the two germline ends. CDR1 and CDR2 (germline): SGHTA, FQGTGA. CDR3 protein: CASSLASLPTDTQYF. For the CDR3, the DNA is TGTGCCAGCAGCTTAGCGAGCCTGCCCACAGATACGCAGTATTTT.

The V and J genes are TRBV29-1 and TRBJ2-1; D is unresolved. The CDR3 has 11 amino acids. The V gene lost 5 bases and the J gene lost 4 bases, with 6 bases spanning the gap. CDR1 is SQVTM, CDR2 ANQGSEA, per germline. The CDR3 DNA reads as TGCAGCGTTAAGACTTACAATGAGCAGTTCTTC. It is translated as CSVKTYNEQFF.

The V and J genes are TRBV30 and TRBJ1-2; D remains unclear. Trimming removed 0 bases from V and 0 bases from J, with 20 bases in between. From germline, CDR1 is GTSNPN and CDR2 SVGIG (reference sequence). This CDR3 spans 18 amino acids. The CDR3 nucleotides read TGTGCCTGGAGTGTACTTCATCGGCCAGAATCTTCTAACTATGGCTACACCTTC. This translates into CAWSVLHRPESSNYGYTF. The variable domain in full, with the rest retrieved from reference TRBV30 and TRBJ1-2, is SQTIHQWPATLVQPVGSPLSLECTVEGTSNPNLYWYRQAAGRGLQLLFYSVGIGQISSEVPQNLSASRPQDRQFILSSKKLLLSDSGFYLCAWSVLHRPESSNYGYTFGSGTRLTVV.

The chain recombines TRBV7-8 with TRBJ1-1; TRBD1 matches at 7 bases. This CDR3 has 16 amino acids. In germline, CDR1 is SGHVS, CDR2 FQNEAQ. The trim removed 5 bases at V and 3 bases at J, leaving 12 bases unmatched. In DNA, the CDR3 is TGTGCCAGCAGCCCCCGAACGACAGGGTGGGACACTGAAGCTTTCTTT. This gives the protein CASSPRTTGWDTEAFF. The variable domain in full, completed from reference TRBV7-8 and TRBJ1-1, reads GAGVSQSPRYKVAKRGQDVALRCDPISGHVSLFWYQQALGQGPEFLTYFQNEAQLDKSGLPSDRFFAERPEGSVSTLKIQRTQQEDSAVYLCASSPRTTGWDTEAFFGQGTRLTVV.

This clone has just a few counts. The V gene is TRBV6-5, the J gene TRBJ2-7; perhaps D is TRBD1 or TRBD2 (5 bases each). CDR1 is MNHEY and CDR2 is SVGAGI in the germline V gene. This CDR3 region has 16 residues. The V gene lost 4 bases and the J gene lost 5 bases, with 21 bases spanning the gap. The CDR3 coding sequence is TGTGCCAGCAGTTCGAACCCTGGTCAGGGAGTGGACGAGCAGTACTTC. Amino acids: CASSSNPGQGVDEQYF.

This clone was observed a few times. V usage is TRBV11-2 and J usage is TRBJ1-5; TRBD1 agrees at 10 bases. V trimming: 5 bases; J trimming: 7 bases; junction bases outside the gene matches: 8. Germline assignment: CDR1 SGHAT and CDR2 FQNNGV. The CDR3 has 15 residues. The CDR3 sequence: CASSGDRGPLQPQHF. The CDR3 DNA reads TGTGCCAGCAGCGGCGACAGGGGGCCGCTCCAGCCCCAGCATTTT. Complete variable domain (other parts from reference TRBV11-2 and TRBJ1-5): EAGVAQSPRYKIIEKRQSVAFWCNPISGHATLYWYQQILGQGPKLLIQFQNNGVVDDSQLPKDRFSAERLKGVDSTLKIQPAKLEDSAVYLCASSGDRGPLQPQHFGDGTRLSIL.

This clone has just one count. The rearrangement joins TRBV9 to TRBJ2-5; D ambiguous. Germline V lookup: CDR1 SGDLS, CDR2 YYNGEE. Trimming took 0 bases from V and 5 from J, leaving 11 bases between them. The CDR3 runs 14 residues. The CDR3 DNA reads TGTGCCAGCAGCGTAGGGATGCTAGGTGAGACCCAGTACTTC. It encodes CASSVGMLGETQYF.

This chain joins TRBV7-9 and TRBJ1-5; no clear D gene. The CDR3 spans 16 residues. V was clipped by 3 bases and J by 3 bases, with 15 bases between them. Germline loops: CDR1 SEHNR, CDR2 FQNEAQ (reference sequence). The CDR3 DNA reads TGTGCCAGCAGCTTTAAACCCGTAGGTTCCAATCAGCCCCAGCATTTT. Its protein is CASSFKPVGSNQPQHF.

This clone occurred a few times. The chain carries TRBV2 and TRBJ1-1, with 11 bases matching TRBD1. The CDR3 length is 12 residues. V lost 5 bases, J lost 11 bases, and 4 bases stayed unmatched. CDR1 SNHLY and CDR2 FYNNEI come from the germline V gene. CDR3: CASSRDRGWAFF. The DNA for the CDR3 is TGTGCCAGCAGTAGGGACAGGGGGTGGGCTTTCTTT.

This chain uses TRBV4-1 with TRBJ2-1; 10 bases are shared with TRBD2. Germline trimming cut 1 base from V and 6 bases from J; bases unmatched to any gene: 3. CDR1 and CDR2 from the germline V gene are MGHRA and YSYEKL. CDR3 size: 15 residues. For the CDR3, the DNA is TGCGCCAGCAGCCAAGGGCTAGCGGGAGCCAATGAGCAGTTCTTC. It yields the protein CASSQGLAGANEQFF.

V gene TRBV7-9 combines with J gene TRBJ2-5; D is unresolved. Germline CDR1 reads SEHNR; CDR2 reads FQNEAQ (reference sequence). The CDR3 has 15 residues. V was clipped by 1 base and J by 5 bases, with 14 bases between them. The CDR3 nucleotides read TGTGCCAGCAGCTTAGGTCTACCCCCTGCCGAGACCCAGTACTTC. Protein product: CASSLGLPPAETQYF.

The gene calls are TRBV7-2 and TRBJ2-7, with a possible D match to TRBD1 (6 bases). V shed 4 bases and J shed 0 bases, with 13 bases lying between them. CDR1 and CDR2 (germline): SGHTA, FQGNSA. The CDR3 consists of 15 residues. CDR3 amino acids: CASSSGVTFSYEQYF. The CDR3, as DNA: TGTGCCAGCAGCTCAGGGGTGACCTTCTCCTACGAGCAGTACTTC.

Concerning this clone: One end of the junction fails to match germline, which may point to a read error. The gene calls are TRBV2 and TRBJ2-7; 12 bases align to TRBD2. Germline V gives CDR1 SNHLY, CDR2 FYNNEI. CDR3 length equals 16 residues. CDR3 sequence reads: CASSGRATSGSPQDQF. The CDR3 DNA reads as TGTGCCAGCAGCGGCAGAGCGACTAGCGGGAGCCCCCAGGACCAATTC.

This chain links TRBV6-6 with TRBJ1-2; 9 bases match TRBD1. J was trimmed by 7 bases and V by 2 bases; bases with no gene match: 8. CDR1 and CDR2 (germline): MNHNY, SVGAGI (reference sequence). CDR3 length equals 15 residues. In nucleotides, the CDR3 is TGTGCCAGCAGTTACGGGGACAGGGTAATAGGTGGCTACACCTTC. Translating gives CASSYGDRVIGGYTF.

V and J are TRBV29-1 and TRBJ2-5; D is ambiguous. V shed 6 bases and J shed 3 bases, with 5 bases lying between them. Germline V gene lookup returns CDR1 SQVTM and CDR2 ANQGSEA. This CDR3 contains 10 residues. The CDR3 sequence: CSVWKETQYF. The CDR3 DNA follows: TGCAGCGTCTGGAAAGAGACCCAGTACTTC. Full variable domain (outside the CDR3, taken from reference TRBV29-1 and TRBJ2-5): SAVISQKPSRDICQRGTSLTIQCQVDSQVTMMFWYRQQPGQSLTLIATANQGSEATYESGFVIDKFPISRPNLTFSTLTVSNMSPEDSSIYLCSVWKETQYFGPGTRLLVL.

CDR3 residues: CAWSASADTQYF. The CDR3 nucleotides read TGTGCCTGGAGTGCAAGTGCGGATACGCAGTATTTT. The chain recombines TRBV30 with TRBJ2-3; no clear D gene. The CDR3 has 12 residues. Germline lookup yields CDR1 GTSNPN and CDR2 SVGIG (reference sequence). The V gene lost 1 base and the J gene lost 6 bases, with 8 bases spanning the gap. The variable domain in full, completed from reference TRBV30 and TRBJ2-3, reads SQTIHQWPATLVQPVGSPLSLECTVEGTSNPNLYWYRQAAGRGLQLLFYSVGIGQISSEVPQNLSASRPQDRQFILSSKKLLLSDSGFYLCAWSASADTQYFGPGTRLTVL.

This clone was detected a few times. This sequence joins TRBV6-5 and TRBJ1-5, with D perhaps TRBD1 (5 bases). Germline V lookup: CDR1 MNHEY, CDR2 SVGAGI. V gave up 0 bases and J gave up 8 bases, with 17 bases separating them. The CDR3 is made up of 16 amino acids. The CDR3 loop is CASSYSSRALGEPQHF. The CDR3 region has the DNA TGTGCCAGCAGTTACTCGTCCAGGGCCCTTGGTGAGCCCCAGCATTTT.

This clone appeared once. The chain combines TRBV2 with TRBJ2-7, with D unclear. The V and J ends lost 3 bases and 5 bases respectively, with 5 bases between them. CDR3 size: 11 residues. CDR1 is SNHLY and CDR2 is FYNNEI in the germline V gene. The CDR3 loop reads CASSEVHEQYF. The CDR3 DNA is TGTGCCAGCAGTGAGGTCCACGAGCAGTACTTC. Using reference TRBV2 and TRBJ2-7 for the parts outside the CDR3, the full variable domain is EPEVTQTPSHQVTQMGQEVILRCVPISNHLYFYWYRQILGQKVEFLVSFYNNEISEKSEIFDDQFSVERPDGSNFTLKIRSTKLEDSAMYFCASSEVHEQYFGPGTRLTVT.

This clone was seen more than once but under ten times. The J gene is TRBJ1-1, the V gene TRBV19, with a tentative D call TRBD1 (5 bases). V lost 5 bases and J lost 1, with 17 bases in between. The germline V gene encodes CDR1 LNHDA and CDR2 SQIVND (reference sequence). This CDR3 spans 16 amino acids. This CDR3 is CASSSRDGGPNTEAFF. As DNA, the CDR3 is TGTGCCAGTAGTTCCCGGGACGGAGGACCGAACACTGAAGCTTTCTTT. The complete variable domain, with remaining parts taken from reference TRBV19 and TRBJ1-1, reads DGGITQSPKYLFRKEGQNVTLSCEQNLNHDAMYWYRQDPGQGLRLIYYSQIVNDFQKGDIAEGYSVSREKKESFPLTVTSAQKNPTAFYLCASSSRDGGPNTEAFFGQGTRLTVV.

The genes are TRBV29-1 and TRBJ1-5; weak D call: TRBD1 (5 bases). CDR1 is SQVTM and CDR2 is ANQGSEA in the germline V gene. Trimming removed 8 bases at V and 1 base at J, with 21 bases between. CDR3 size: 16 residues. The CDR3 sequence: CSITLGASGSNQPQHF. The CDR3 coding sequence is TGCAGCATAACCCTCGGGGCCTCGGGGAGCAATCAGCCCCAGCATTTT.

V usage is TRBV2 and J usage is TRBJ2-3; the D is unclear. V was shortened by 8 bases and J by 2 bases, with 2 bases between the two germline ends. The CDR3 runs 10 residues. The germline V gene has CDR1 SNHLY and CDR2 FYNNEI. The DNA of the CDR3 is TGTGCCAGCTTCACAGATACGCAGTATTTT. Amino acids: CASFTDTQYF.